This TCR beta chain appears in the sequencing data of a study of blood T cell repertoires in COVID-19. Across the study: Samples came from the United States, Italy and Spain, spanning acute and convalescent COVID-19. T cells, B-cell-depleted T cells, or PBMCs provided the cDNA or gDNA that served as material.

Original handling: Amplifying reference gene primers gave estimates of nucleated cell counts. The repertoire was sequenced with immunoSEQ multiplex PCR; TCRdb's copy has only in-frame clones and lacks some. Clone size and V and J calls were adopted from that table, with D and trimming inferred from the DNA. The data show 200,000 to 250,000 clones, with approximately 81% seen just once and about 9.4% held by the top ten. CDR1 and CDR2 from the germline V gene are KGHDR and SFDVKD. V was cut by 4 bases and J by 4 bases, with 12 bases left in between. The CDR3 has 14 residues. This clone showed up just once.

The rearrangement joins TRBV24-1 to TRBJ1-2, with D possibly TRBD1 on 6 matching bases. The sequence derives from a woman aged 80 or over with acute or convalescent COVID-19. Sequencing was carried out using peripheral blood. The CDR3 is CATSDSGQIYGYTF. CDR3 in DNA: TGTGCCACCAGTGACTCAGGACAGATCTATGGCTACACCTTC.